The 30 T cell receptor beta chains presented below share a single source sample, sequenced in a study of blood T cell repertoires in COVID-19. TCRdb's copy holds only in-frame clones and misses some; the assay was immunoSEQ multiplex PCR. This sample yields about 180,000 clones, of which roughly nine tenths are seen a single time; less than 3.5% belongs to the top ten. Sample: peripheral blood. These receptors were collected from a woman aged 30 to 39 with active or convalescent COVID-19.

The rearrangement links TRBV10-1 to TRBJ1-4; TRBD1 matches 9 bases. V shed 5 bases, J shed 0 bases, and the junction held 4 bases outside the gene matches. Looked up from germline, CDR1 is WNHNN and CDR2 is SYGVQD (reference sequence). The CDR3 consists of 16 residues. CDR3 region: CASSPGTGTTNEKLFF. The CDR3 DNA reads TGCGCCAGCAGTCCCGGGACAGGGACAACTAATGAAAAACTGTTTTTT.

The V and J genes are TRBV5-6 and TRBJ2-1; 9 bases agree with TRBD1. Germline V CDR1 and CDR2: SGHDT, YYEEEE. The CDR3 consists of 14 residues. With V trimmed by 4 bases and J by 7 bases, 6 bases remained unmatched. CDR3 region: CASSPDRGGNEQFF. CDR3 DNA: TGTGCCAGCAGCCCGGACAGGGGCGGGAATGAGCAGTTCTTC.

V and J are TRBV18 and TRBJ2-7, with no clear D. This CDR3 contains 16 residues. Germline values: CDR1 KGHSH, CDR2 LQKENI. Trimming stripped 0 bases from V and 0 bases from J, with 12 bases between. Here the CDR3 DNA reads TGTGCCAGCTCACCACCAGTAGCAGCAAACTCCTACGAGCAGTACTTC. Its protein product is CASSPPVAANSYEQYF.

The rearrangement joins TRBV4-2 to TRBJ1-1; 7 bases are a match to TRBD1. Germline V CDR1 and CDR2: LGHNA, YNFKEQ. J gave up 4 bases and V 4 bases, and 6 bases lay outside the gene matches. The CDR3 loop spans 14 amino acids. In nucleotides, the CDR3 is TGTGCCAGCAGCCCCACCCGACAGGGCACTGAAGCTTTCTTT. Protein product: CASSPTRQGTEAFF.

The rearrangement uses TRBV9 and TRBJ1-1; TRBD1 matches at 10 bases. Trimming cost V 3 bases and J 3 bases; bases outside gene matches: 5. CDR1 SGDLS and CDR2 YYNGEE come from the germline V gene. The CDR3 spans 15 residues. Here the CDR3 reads CASSAGGTGDTEAFF. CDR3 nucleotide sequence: TGTGCCAGCAGCGCCGGAGGGACAGGGGACACTGAAGCTTTCTTT.

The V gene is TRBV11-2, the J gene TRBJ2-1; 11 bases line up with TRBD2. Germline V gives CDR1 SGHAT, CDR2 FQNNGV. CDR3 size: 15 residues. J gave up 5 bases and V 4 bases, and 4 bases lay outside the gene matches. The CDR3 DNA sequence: TGTGCCAGCAGCTCGGGACTAGCGGCGAACAATGAGCAGTTCTTC. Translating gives CASSSGLAANNEQFF.

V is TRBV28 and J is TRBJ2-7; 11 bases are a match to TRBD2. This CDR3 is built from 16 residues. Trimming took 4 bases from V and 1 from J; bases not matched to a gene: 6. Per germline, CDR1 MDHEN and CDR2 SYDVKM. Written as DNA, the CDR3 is TGTGCCAGCAGTTCGGTACGGACTAGCGGGTCCTACGAGCAGTACTTC. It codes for CASSSVRTSGSYEQYF. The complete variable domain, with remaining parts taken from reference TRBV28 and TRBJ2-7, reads DVKVTQSSRYLVKRTGEKVFLECVQDMDHENMFWYRQDPGLGLRLIYFSYDVKMKEKGDIPEGYSVSREKKERFSLILESASTNQTSMYLCASSSVRTSGSYEQYFGPGTRLTVT.

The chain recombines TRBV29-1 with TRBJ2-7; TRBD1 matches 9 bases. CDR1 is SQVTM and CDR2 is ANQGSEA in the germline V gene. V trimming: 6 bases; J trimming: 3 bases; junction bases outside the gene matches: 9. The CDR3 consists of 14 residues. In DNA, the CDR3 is TGCAGCGTGACCGGGACAGGGACGAACTACGAGCAGTACTTC. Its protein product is CSVTGTGTNYEQYF.

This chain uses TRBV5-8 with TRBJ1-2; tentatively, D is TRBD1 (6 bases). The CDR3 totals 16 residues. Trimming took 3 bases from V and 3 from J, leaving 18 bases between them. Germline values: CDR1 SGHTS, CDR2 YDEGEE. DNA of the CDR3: TGTGCCAGCAGCTACCACAGGGCGACTGGGGACTATGGCTACACCTTC. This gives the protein CASSYHRATGDYGYTF.

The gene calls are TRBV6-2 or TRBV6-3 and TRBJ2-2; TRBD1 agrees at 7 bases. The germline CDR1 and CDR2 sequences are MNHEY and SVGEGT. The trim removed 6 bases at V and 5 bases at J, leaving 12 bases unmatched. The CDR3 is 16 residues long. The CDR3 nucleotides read TGTGCCAGCAGCAGGACCGGGACAGTGATAACCGGGGAGCTGTTTTTT. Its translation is CASSRTGTVITGELFF.

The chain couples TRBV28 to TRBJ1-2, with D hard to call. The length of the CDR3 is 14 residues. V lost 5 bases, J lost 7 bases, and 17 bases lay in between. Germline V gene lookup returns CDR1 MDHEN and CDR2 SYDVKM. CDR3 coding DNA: TGTGCCAGCAGTGCAAGTTACGGGGATGGTGGCTACACCTTC. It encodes CASSASYGDGGYTF.

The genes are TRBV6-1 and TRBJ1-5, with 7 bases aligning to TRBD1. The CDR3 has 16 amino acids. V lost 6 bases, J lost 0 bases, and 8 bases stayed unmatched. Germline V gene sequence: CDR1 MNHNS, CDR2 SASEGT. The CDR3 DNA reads TGTGCCAGCAGCGAAACAGGGGTCTATAGCAATCAGCCCCAGCATTTT. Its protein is CASSETGVYSNQPQHF.

The CDR3 reads CASSYGGAREKLFF. The CDR3 DNA reads TGTGCCAGCAGTTACGGGGGCGCGAGGGAAAAACTGTTTTTT. This chain uses TRBV6-5 with TRBJ1-4; D is possibly TRBD1 (6 bases). The CDR3 has 14 residues. Germline V gene lookup returns CDR1 MNHEY and CDR2 SVGAGI. V lost 2 bases, J lost 8 bases, and 12 bases lay in between.

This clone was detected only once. Here the CDR3 DNA reads TGTGCCAGCTCTCGGGACAGGGGCAGTGGCTACACCTTC. It codes for CASSRDRGSGYTF. The chain is built from TRBV12-3 or TRBV12-4 and TRBJ1-2; 10 bases align to TRBD1. The CDR3 has 13 residues. V shed 8 bases and J 7 bases; nucleotides not matched to a gene: 7.

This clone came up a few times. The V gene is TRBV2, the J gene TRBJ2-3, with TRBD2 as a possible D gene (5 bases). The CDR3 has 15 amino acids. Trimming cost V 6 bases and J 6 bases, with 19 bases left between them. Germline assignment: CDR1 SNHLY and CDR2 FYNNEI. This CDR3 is CASRSGRGVVDTQYF. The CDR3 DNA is TGTGCCAGCAGAAGTGGGAGAGGTGTAGTGGATACGCAGTATTTT.

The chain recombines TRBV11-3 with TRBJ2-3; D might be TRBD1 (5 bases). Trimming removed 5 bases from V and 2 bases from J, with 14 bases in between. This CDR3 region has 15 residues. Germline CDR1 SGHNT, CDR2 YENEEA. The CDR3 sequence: CASSLRQTYTDTQYF. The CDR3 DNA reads TGTGCCAGCAGCCTCAGACAGACGTACACAGATACGCAGTATTTT.

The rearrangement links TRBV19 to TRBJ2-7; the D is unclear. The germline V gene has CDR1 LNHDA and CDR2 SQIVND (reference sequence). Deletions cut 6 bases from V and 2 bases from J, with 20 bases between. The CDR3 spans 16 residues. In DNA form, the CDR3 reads TGTGCCAGTAGCCAAGTGAGCGCCACCTACACCTACGAGCAGTACTTC. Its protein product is CASSQVSATYTYEQYF.

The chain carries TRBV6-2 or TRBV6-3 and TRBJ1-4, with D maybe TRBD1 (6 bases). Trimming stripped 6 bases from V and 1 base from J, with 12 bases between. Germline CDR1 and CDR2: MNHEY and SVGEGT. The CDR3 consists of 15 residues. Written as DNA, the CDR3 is TGTGCCAGCAGCCCTTGGACAGTAACTAATGAAAAACTGTTTTTT. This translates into CASSPWTVTNEKLFF.

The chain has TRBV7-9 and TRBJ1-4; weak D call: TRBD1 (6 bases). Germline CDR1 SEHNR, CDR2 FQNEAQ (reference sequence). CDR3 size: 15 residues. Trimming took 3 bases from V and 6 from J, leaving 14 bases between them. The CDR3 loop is CASSLTGPHDEKLFF. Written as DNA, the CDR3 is TGTGCCAGCAGCTTGACAGGCCCCCATGATGAAAAACTGTTTTTT.

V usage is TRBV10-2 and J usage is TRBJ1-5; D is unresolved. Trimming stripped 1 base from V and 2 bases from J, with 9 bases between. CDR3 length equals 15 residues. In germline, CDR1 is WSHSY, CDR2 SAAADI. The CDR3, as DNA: TGCGCCAGCAGTGAGTACGGAGGCGGCAATCAGCCCCAGCATTTT. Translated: CASSEYGGGNQPQHF.

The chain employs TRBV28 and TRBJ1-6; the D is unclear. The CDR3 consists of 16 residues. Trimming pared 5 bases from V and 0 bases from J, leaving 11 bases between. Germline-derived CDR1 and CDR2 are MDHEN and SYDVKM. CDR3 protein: CASSRLLSSYNSPLHF. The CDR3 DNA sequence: TGTGCCAGCAGTAGACTGCTAAGCTCCTATAATTCACCCCTCCACTTT.

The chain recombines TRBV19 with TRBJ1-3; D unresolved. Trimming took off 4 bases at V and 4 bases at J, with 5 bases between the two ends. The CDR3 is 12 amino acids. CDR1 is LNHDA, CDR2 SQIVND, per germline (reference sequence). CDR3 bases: TGTGCCAGTAGTACGCGGGGAAACACCATATATTTT. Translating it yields CASSTRGNTIYF. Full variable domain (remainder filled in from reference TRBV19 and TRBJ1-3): DGGITQSPKYLFRKEGQNVTLSCEQNLNHDAMYWYRQDPGQGLRLIYYSQIVNDFQKGDIAEGYSVSREKKESFPLTVTSAQKNPTAFYLCASSTRGNTIYFGEGSWLTVV.

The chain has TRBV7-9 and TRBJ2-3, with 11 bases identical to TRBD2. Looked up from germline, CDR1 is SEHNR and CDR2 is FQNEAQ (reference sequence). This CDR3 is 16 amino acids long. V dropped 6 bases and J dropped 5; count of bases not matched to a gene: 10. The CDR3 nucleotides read TGTGCCAGCAGTCATAGCGGGGGGGCCTGGATAGATACGCAGTATTTT. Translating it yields CASSHSGGAWIDTQYF.

The CDR3 region is CASSPPSESYEQYF. The DNA for the CDR3 is TGTGCCAGCAGCCCCCCTTCGGAGTCCTACGAGCAGTACTTC. The chain combines TRBV6-5 with TRBJ2-7; D is uncertain. This CDR3 contains 14 residues. CDR1 is MNHEY, CDR2 SVGAGI, per germline. Trimming removed 6 bases at V and 1 base at J, with 13 bases between.

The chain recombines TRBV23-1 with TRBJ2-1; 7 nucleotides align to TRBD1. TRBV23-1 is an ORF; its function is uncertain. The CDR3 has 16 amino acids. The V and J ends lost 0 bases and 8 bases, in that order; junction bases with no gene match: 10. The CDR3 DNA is TGCGCCAGCAGTCAATCGTCGGCAGGGGGAAGCCATGAGCAGTTCTTC. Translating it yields CASSQSSAGGSHEQFF.

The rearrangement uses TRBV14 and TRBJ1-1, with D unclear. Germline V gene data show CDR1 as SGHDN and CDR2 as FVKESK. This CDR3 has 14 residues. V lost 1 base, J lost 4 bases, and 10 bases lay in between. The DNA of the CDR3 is TGTGCCAGCAGCCAAGGTGCGGGTATCACTGAAGCTTTCTTT. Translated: CASSQGAGITEAFF.

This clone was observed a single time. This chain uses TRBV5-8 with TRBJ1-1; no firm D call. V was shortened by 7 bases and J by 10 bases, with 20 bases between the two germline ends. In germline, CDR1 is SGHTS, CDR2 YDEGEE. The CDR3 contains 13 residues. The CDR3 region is CASLSLKSRRAFF. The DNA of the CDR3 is TGTGCCAGCCTTTCTCTAAAGTCCCGGAGAGCTTTCTTT.

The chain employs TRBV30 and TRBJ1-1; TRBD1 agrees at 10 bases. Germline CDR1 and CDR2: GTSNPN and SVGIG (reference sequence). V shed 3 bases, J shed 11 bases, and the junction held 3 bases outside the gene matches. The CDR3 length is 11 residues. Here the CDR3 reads CAWRSGQGAFF. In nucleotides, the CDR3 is TGTGCCTGGAGGTCGGGACAGGGGGCTTTCTTT.

This CDR3 is CASSVGLLADTDTQYF. CDR3 DNA: TGTGCCAGCAGCGTGGGTTTACTAGCGGACACAGATACGCAGTATTTT. The chain has TRBV9 and TRBJ2-3; TRBD2 agrees at 8 bases. The CDR3 runs 16 residues. V shed 2 bases and J 2 bases; nucleotides not matched to a gene: 7. From germline, CDR1 is SGDLS and CDR2 YYNGEE.

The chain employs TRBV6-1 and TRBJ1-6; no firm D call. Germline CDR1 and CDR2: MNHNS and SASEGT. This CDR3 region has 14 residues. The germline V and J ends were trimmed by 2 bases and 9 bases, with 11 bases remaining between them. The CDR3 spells CASSELGRPSPLHF. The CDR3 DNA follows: TGTGCCAGCAGTGAATTGGGCAGGCCTTCACCCCTCCACTTT.